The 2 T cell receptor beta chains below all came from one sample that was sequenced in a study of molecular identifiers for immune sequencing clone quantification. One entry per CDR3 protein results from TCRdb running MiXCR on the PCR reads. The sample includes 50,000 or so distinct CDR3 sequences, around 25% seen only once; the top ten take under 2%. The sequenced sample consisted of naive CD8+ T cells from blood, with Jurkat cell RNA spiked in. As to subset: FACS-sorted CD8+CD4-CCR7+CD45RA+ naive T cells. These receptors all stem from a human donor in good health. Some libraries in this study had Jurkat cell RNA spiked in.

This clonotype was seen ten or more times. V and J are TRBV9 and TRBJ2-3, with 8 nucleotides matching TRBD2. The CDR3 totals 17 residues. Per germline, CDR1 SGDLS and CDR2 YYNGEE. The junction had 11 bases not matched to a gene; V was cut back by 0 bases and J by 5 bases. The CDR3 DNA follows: TGTGCCAGCAGCGTAGAGTCAGCGGGGGCTTGGGGAGATACGCAGTATTTT. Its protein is CASSVESAGAWGDTQYF.

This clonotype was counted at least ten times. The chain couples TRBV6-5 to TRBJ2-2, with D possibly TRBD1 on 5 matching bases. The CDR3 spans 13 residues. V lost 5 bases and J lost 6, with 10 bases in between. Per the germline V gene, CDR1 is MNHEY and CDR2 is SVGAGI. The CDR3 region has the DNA TGTGCCAGCAGTCACAAGACAGCCGGGGAGCTGTTTTTT. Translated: CASSHKTAGELFF.